The 7 T cell receptor beta chains in this list originate from one sample, sequenced in a study of blood T cells in healthy people across ages. Then a second PCR, running roughly 7 to 11 cycles, was carried out with a sample-barcoded 5' primer and a J-beta primer mix. TCRdb processed the 5' RACE reads anew with MiXCR; each CDR3 protein has one entry. The table includes roughly 930,000 distinct CDR3 sequences, around 46% detected once. What was sequenced was blood. The receptors come from a man between 25 and 39 years old in good health.

The DNA for the CDR3 is TGTGCCAGCAGTGAACGGGACACGATTTCGGATACGCAGTATTTT. Translated, it gives CASSERDTISDTQYF. V gene TRBV27 combines with J gene TRBJ2-3; perhaps TRBD1 as D (6 bases). Germline V gene lookup returns CDR1 MNHEY and CDR2 SMNVEV (reference sequence). Deletions cut 5 bases from V and 6 bases from J, with 18 bases between. The CDR3 has 15 residues.

This clonotype appeared a single time. This rearrangement joins TRBV27 to TRBJ2-7; maybe TRBD1 (5 bases). Trimming left V 4 bases short and J 4 bases short, with 11 bases between. CDR1 is MNHEY and CDR2 is SMNVEV in the germline V gene (reference sequence). The length of the CDR3 is 13 residues. The CDR3 is CASSSLDRYEQYF. The CDR3 coding sequence is TGTGCCAGCAGTTCCCTTGACAGATACGAGCAGTACTTC.

V gene TRBV20-1 combines with J gene TRBJ2-5; 7 bases align to TRBD1. The J call may not be correct, given that the DNA end is closer to TRBJ2-7. This CDR3 has 16 residues. Germline CDR1 and CDR2: DFQATT and SNEGSKA (reference sequence). CDR3 protein: CSAWGQLFSRPAEQYF. CDR3 DNA: TGCAGTGCGTGGGGACAGTTATTTAGTCGTCCAGCCGAGCAGTACTTC.

The chain has TRBV7-2 and TRBJ1-1; the D is unclear. Trimming took 1 base from V and 5 from J, leaving 14 bases between them. CDR1 is SGHTA, CDR2 FQGNSA, per germline. The CDR3 covers 15 residues. As DNA, the CDR3 is TGTGCCAGCAGCTTAGTGGAAGGGCCCGATACTGAAGCTTTCTTT. It specifies CASSLVEGPDTEAFF.

The V and J genes are TRBV29-1 and TRBJ1-2; a possible D gene is TRBD1 (5 bases). V dropped 5 bases and J dropped 5 bases, with 18 bases sitting between them. Germline V gene lookup returns CDR1 SQVTM and CDR2 ANQGSEA. The CDR3 runs 14 residues. CDR3 coding DNA: TGCAGCGTTTCACTCTCGGGGGGTATTTATGGCTACACCTTC. It translates to CSVSLSGGIYGYTF.

This clonotype was counted many times. The chain combines TRBV4-2 with TRBJ2-3; D ambiguous. CDR3 length: 14 residues. Germline V gives CDR1 LGHNA, CDR2 YNFKEQ. V shed 1 base and J shed 2 bases, with 7 bases lying between them. The CDR3 DNA sequence: TGTGCCAGCAGCCAAGGGTACTTCACAGATACGCAGTATTTT. It is translated as CASSQGYFTDTQYF.

This clonotype was observed a few times. CDR3 region: CASTPSWTGAQEQYF. DNA of the CDR3: TGTGCCAGCACCCCGTCCTGGACAGGGGCTCAGGAGCAGTACTTC. The gene calls are TRBV11-2 and TRBJ2-7; 9 nucleotides align to TRBD1. V gave up 7 bases and J gave up 7 bases; unmatched junction bases: 14. The germline V gene has CDR1 SGHAT and CDR2 FQNNGV. This CDR3 is built from 15 residues.